This is a list of T cell receptor beta chains from one sample in a study of T cells in Graves' hyperthyroidism and ophthalmopathy. TCRdb passed the multiplex PCR reads through MiXCR, listing each CDR3 protein once. The sample lists around 300,000 distinct CDR3 sequences, roughly a fifth occurring once. The sample comprised blood. The source is a man aged 45 to 65 with Graves' ophthalmopathy. Both conserved end residues are part of each CDR3. D genes are given only for firm matches. Only part of the rows carry a size: once, few, many, or a class if the clone is expanded.

clone_size	v_call	j_call	d_call	cdr3_nt	cdr3_aa
-	TRBV27	TRBJ1-1	-	TGTGCCAGCAGTTCTAAAGTCGGACCTCCATCTGAAGCTTTCTTT	CASSSKVGPPSEAFF
few	TRBV5-1	TRBJ1-4	-	TGCGCCAGCTCGGACCGACCTAATGAAAAACTGTTTTTT	CASSDRPNEKLFF
-	TRBV7-9	TRBJ2-7	-	TGTGCCAGCAGTCCTAGGGACTTC	CASSPRDF
many	TRBV3-1	TRBJ2-7	-	TGTGCCAGCAGCCAATACGAAAGAGGCGAGCAGTACTTC	CASSQYERGEQYF
many	TRBV30	TRBJ1-5	-	TGTGCCTGGAGTACAGGGCTTAATCAGCCCCAGCATTTT	CAWSTGLNQPQHF
few	TRBV10-3	TRBJ2-4	-	TGTGCCATCAGTGTCGATCTAGCCAAAAACATTCAGTACTTC	CAISVDLAKNIQYF
few	TRBV15	TRBJ2-7	-	TGTGCCACCAGCAGAGAATCCTACGAGCAGTACTTC	CATSRESYEQYF
few	TRBV30	TRBJ2-1	-	TGTGCCTGCGGAGGCTCCTACAATGAGCAGTTCTTC	CACGGSYNEQFF
many	TRBV28	TRBJ2-1	TRBD2	TGTGCCAGCATTCGTAGCGGGAGGGCCAATGAGCAGTTCTTC	CASIRSGRANEQFF
few	TRBV28	TRBJ1-4	-	TGTGCCAGCAGTTTAAAGGAAAAACTGTTTTTT	CASSLKEKLFF
few	TRBV5-1	TRBJ1-2	-	TGTGCCAGCAGCTTGGTTAACACTAACTATGGCTACACCTTC	CASSLVNTNYGYTF
-	TRBV24-1	TRBJ2-2	TRBD2	TGTGCCACCCATAGCGGGAGCACCGGGGAGCTGTTTTTT	CATHSGSTGELFF
many	TRBV2	TRBJ1-2	-	TGTGCCAGCAGGGCGGAAGGGGCGGGGAGCCTCTATGGCTACACCTTC	CASRAEGAGSLYGYTF
-	TRBV5-6	TRBJ1-1	-	TGTGCCAGCAGCTTGGCTTTTCATGGGAACACTGAAGCTTTCTTT	CASSLAFHGNTEAFF
-	TRBV19	TRBJ1-2	-	TGTGCCAGTAGTATGATCCTCCAGGGGTTCTATGGCTACACCTTC	CASSMILQGFYGYTF
many	TRBV28	TRBJ2-7	-	TGTGCCACCCAAGGCGCCGATCTGGGATACGAGCAGTACTTC	CATQGADLGYEQYF
many	TRBV2	TRBJ2-5	TRBD2	TGTGCCAGCATTCTCCGAGGGGGACTAGCGGGAGAGACCCAGTACTTC	CASILRGGLAGETQYF
many	TRBV6-4	TRBJ2-1	-	TGTGCCAGCAGTGAGGGGGGCGAAGCCTACAATGAGCAGTTCTTC	CASSEGGEAYNEQFF
-	TRBV6-1	TRBJ2-1	TRBD2	TGTGCCAGCAAGCGGGACGGGGGAAGCTCCTACAATGAGCAGTTCTTC	CASKRDGGSSYNEQFF
-	TRBV20-1	TRBJ2-3	-	TGCAGTGCTCCCGGGACCCCAACGGGCCAGGGGGATACGCAGTATTTT	CSAPGTPTGQGDTQYF
few	TRBV7-8	TRBJ1-2	-	TGTGCCAGCAGCCCCCGTACGGGGCGGGATGGCTACACCTTC	CASSPRTGRDGYTF
many	TRBV9	TRBJ2-3	TRBD2	TGTGCCAGCAGCGTGGGACTAGCGGGAGTTGAGGATACGCAGTATTTT	CASSVGLAGVEDTQYF
few	TRBV7-6	TRBJ2-7	-	TGTGCCAGCAGCTTACGGACCAACTACGAGCAGTACTTC	CASSLRTNYEQYF
-	TRBV6-1	TRBJ2-1	TRBD2	TGTGCCAGCAGGGCGGGACTAGCGGGAGCTTACAATGAGCAGTTCTTC	CASRAGLAGAYNEQFF
many	TRBV9	TRBJ1-1	TRBD1	TGTGCCAGCAGCCCTCAGGGGGGCACTGAAGCTTTCTTT	CASSPQGGTEAFF
many	TRBV20-1	TRBJ1-5	-	TGCAGTGCCATTAGTGGCAATCAGCCCCAGCATTTT	CSAISGNQPQHF
-	TRBV14	TRBJ2-5	-	TGTGCCAGCAGCCCCAGGAGGGGCGCTGGGTTTAGAGAGACCCAGTACTTC	CASSPRRGAGFRETQYF
many	TRBV7-8	TRBJ1-1	-	TGTGCCAGCAGCCGGGACACCACTGAAGCTTTCTTT	CASSRDTTEAFF